This T cell receptor (beta chain) was identified during a study of shared clonotypes between healthy human individuals. Points from the study as a whole: The low donor count limited represented genetic and exposure-history diversity. Among donors, sharing of clonotypes was expected to be affected by sequencing depth. Four donors held about 5% of naive CD4 clonotypes in common. Only blood underwent sampling, and tissue repertoires likely differ.

The protocol was immunoSEQ multiplex PCR, while the TCRdb copy is restricted to in-frame clones and leaves out a portion. Of about 680,000 clones in the sample, approximately 73% were seen once. With regard to this clone: What it binds is not known.

The sample was memory CD4+ T cells sorted from blood. Subset reported: CD45RA-negative fraction. This TCR was sampled from a woman aged 25-40 years in good health.

The CDR3 loop reads CASRSGGTGLWNYGYTF. CDR3 nucleotides: TGCGCCAGCCGCTCGGGCGGGACAGGGCTTTGGAACTATGGCTACACCTTC. The chain links TRBV5-1 to TRBJ1-2; 9 bases match TRBD1. Germline CDR1 SGHRS, CDR2 YFSETQ. The CDR3 length is 17 residues. Unmatched junction bases numbered 15, after V lost 7 bases and J lost 2 bases.